This is a list of T cell receptor beta chains from one sample in a study of T cell changes during pregnancy in multiple sclerosis. Profiled with immunoSEQ multiplex PCR; TCRdb holds only in-frame clones, not every one. Altogether 40,000 to 45,000 clones are present, almost 95% being singletons, with the ten largest covering 1.3%. Sequenced: peripheral blood. The origin of the receptors is a female donor with multiple sclerosis, enrolled in a pregnancy study. CDR3s leave out the opening cysteine and the closing phenylalanine or tryptophan. The D gene is left open where the match is weak.

>.|10|TRBV11-2
ASSLSLLGYT
>TRBD2|13|TRBV5-1
ASSSLAGRYNEQF
>.|13|TRBV9
ASSSRRLDRQPQH
>.|12|TRBV28
ASSLDPTTEKLF
>.|15|TRBV28
ASSRYESAFSNQPQH
>.|11|TRBV5-1
ASSFGGQETQY
>TRBD2|14|TRBV7-2
ASSGGLAGGSDTQY
>.|9|TRBV19
ASSLGLEQY
>.|9|TRBV27
ASSFWGRQF
>.|13|TRBV4-1
ASRQGWAGGEKLF
>TRBD1|13|TRBV11-2
ASSWTGTGLNEQF
>TRBD1|14|TRBV6-1
ASSGTGTGRDNEQF
>.|15|TRBV19
ASSIIHSPITNEKLF
>.|10|TRBV7-9
ASSPATYEQY
>.|14|TRBV28
ASSSNPDYTNQPQH
>.|12|TRBV6-5
ASRITGSDYGYT
>.|10|TRBV11-2
ASSFSADEQY
>TRBD2|12|TRBV27
AIRGGRGTDTQY
>TRBD2|12|TRBV6-4
ASSLAGGYNEQF
>.|13|TRBV7-2
ASSPQGSDTGELF
>.|11|TRBV2
ASSVGSAETQY
>TRBD2|16|TRBV5-6
ASRTLAELIPGANVLT
>TRBD2|14|TRBV7-9
ASSSLGLASPEEQY
>.|13|TRBV14
ASSLDGHSNQPQH
>TRBD1|12|TRBV19
ASSADRGRNGYT
>TRBD2|12|TRBV5-1
ASSLEGGRSEQY
>.|9|TRBV28
ASSFNYEQY
>.|16|TRBV19
ASRALRQGFGGANVLT
>.|13|TRBV10-3
AISGNLGLESEQY
>.|12|TRBV5-1
ASRPPQSTDTQY
>TRBD2|13|TRBV11-3
ASSPGGKPGDTQY
>TRBD2|13|TRBV28
ASRRGLAGQETQY
>.|11|TRBV18
ASSPAGDPEAF
>TRBD2|14|TRBV7-6
ASSQPAGALTDTQY
>.|12|TRBV10-3
AISESWPSYGYT
>.|12|TRBV2
ASSDRVVDQPQH
>TRBD1|15|TRBV18
ASSRGLTGETGNEQF
>.|14|TRBV6-1
ASSDEVSSGANVLT
>.|13|TRBV10-3
AISDRDPNTGELF
>.|14|TRBV21-1
ASSKEKNPRPCEQY
>TRBD1|12|TRBV10-1
ASKDRDGTGELF
>TRBD2|16|TRBV7-9
ASSPSLAGGPRDNEQF
>.|12|TRBV6-4
ASSENSATGELF
>.|15|TRBV21-1
ASSKVVRVANTGELF
>TRBD2|13|TRBV10-3
AISEPGTSRQEQF
>TRBD1|13|TRBV6-6
ASSYLGQGGEKLF
>.|12|TRBV7-2
ASSFRGSPDTQY
>TRBD1|13|TRBV11-2
ASSKDRGLLLEQY
>.|13|TRBV5-4
ASSFREGSNTEAF
>.|13|TRBV18
ASSPQGNSGNTIY
>TRBD1|13|TRBV5-1
ASSTGQGGFNEQF
>.|11|TRBV7-2
ASSLAQSTEAF
>.|12|TRBV9
ASSVDWRVGELF
>.|9|TRBV7-2
ASSLLETQY
>.|12|TRBV7-8
ASSLEPIGHIQY
>.|12|TRBV7-8
ASSLDGTPYGYT
>.|14|TRBV18
ASSSRPAWGTDTQY
>TRBD2|13|TRBV11-2
ASSLTSGLSGEQY
>.|13|TRBV5-4
ASSSGSGNTGELF